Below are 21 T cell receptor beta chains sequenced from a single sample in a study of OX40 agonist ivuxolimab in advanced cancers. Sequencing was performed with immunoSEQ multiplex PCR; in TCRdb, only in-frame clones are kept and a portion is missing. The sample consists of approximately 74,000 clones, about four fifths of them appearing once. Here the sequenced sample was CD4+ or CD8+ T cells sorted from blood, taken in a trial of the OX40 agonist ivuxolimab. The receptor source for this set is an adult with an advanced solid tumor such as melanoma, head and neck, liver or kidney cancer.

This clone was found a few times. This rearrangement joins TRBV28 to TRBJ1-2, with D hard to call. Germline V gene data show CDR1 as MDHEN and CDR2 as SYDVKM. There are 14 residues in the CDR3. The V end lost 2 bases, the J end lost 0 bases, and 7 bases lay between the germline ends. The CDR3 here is CASSLEQTNYGYTF. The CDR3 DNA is TGTGCCAGCAGTTTAGAACAGACTAACTATGGCTACACCTTC.

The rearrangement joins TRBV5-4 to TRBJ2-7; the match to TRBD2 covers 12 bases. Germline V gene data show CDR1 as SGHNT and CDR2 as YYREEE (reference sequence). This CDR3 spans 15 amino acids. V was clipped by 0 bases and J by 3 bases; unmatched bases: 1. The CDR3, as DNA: TGTGCCAGCAGCTTGGGACTAGCGGGGGACTACGAGCAGTACTTC. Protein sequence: CASSLGLAGDYEQYF.

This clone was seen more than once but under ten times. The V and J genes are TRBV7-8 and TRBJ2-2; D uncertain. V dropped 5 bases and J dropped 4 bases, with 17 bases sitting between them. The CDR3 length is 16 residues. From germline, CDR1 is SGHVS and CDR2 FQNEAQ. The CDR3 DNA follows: TGTGCCAGCAGCCCAGGCAATAGCCCATTCACCGGGGAGCTGTTTTTT. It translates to CASSPGNSPFTGELFF.

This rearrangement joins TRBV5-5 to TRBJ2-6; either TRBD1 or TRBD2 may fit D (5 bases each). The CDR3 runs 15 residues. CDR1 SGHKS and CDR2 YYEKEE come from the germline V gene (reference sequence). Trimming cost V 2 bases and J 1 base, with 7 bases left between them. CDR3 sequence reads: CASSFEGSGANVLTF. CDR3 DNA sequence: TGTGCCAGCAGCTTCGAGGGGTCTGGGGCCAACGTCCTGACTTTC.

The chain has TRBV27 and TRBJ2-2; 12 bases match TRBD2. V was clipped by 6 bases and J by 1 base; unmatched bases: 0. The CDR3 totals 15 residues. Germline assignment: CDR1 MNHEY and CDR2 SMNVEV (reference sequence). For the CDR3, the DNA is TGTGCCAGCAGGGGACTAGCGGGGAACACCGGGGAGCTGTTTTTT. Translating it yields CASRGLAGNTGELFF.

CDR3 DNA: TGTGCCACCAGCAGAGTCCGGAGGGGGACTGAAGCTTTCTTT. Protein product: CATSRVRRGTEAFF. The V and J genes are TRBV15 and TRBJ1-1; a weak D match, TRBD1 (6 bases). The CDR3 extends over 14 amino acids. Germline V gene data show CDR1 as LNHNV and CDR2 as YYDKDF (reference sequence). The V end was cut by 1 base, the J end by 5 bases, with 11 bases between.

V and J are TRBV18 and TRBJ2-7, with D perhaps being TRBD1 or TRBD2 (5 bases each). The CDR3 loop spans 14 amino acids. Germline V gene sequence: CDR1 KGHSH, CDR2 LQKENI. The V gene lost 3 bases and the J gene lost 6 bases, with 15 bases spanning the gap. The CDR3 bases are TGTGCCAGCTCACCCGGGACGGGCCCTTCCGAGCAGTACTTC. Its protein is CASSPGTGPSEQYF.

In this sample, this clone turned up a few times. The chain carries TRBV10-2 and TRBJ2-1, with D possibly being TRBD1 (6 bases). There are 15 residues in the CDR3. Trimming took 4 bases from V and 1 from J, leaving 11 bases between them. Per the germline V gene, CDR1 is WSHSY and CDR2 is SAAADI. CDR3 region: CASSGGGGSYNEQFF. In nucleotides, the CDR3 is TGCGCCAGCAGTGGTGGGGGCGGATCCTACAATGAGCAGTTCTTC.

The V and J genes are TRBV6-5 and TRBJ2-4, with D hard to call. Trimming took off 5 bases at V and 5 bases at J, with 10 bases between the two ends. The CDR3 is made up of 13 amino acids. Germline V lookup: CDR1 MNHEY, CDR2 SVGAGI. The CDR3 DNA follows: TGTGCCAGCAGTACAAGGAACCAAAACATTCAGTACTTC. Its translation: CASSTRNQNIQYF.

The DNA of the CDR3 is TGTGCCAGCAGTTTGGGGACCGGGGAGCTGTTTTTT. This codes for CASSLGTGELFF. This chain joins TRBV28 and TRBJ2-2; no clear D gene. Deletions cut 3 bases from V and 5 bases from J, with 4 bases between. Looked up from germline, CDR1 is MDHEN and CDR2 is SYDVKM. The CDR3 runs 12 residues.

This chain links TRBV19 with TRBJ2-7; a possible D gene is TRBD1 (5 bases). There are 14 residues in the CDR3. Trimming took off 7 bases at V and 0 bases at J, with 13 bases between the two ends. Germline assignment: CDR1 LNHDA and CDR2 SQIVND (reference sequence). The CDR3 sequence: CASTATDNSYEQYF. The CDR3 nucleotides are TGTGCCAGTACCGCTACGGACAACTCCTACGAGCAGTACTTC.

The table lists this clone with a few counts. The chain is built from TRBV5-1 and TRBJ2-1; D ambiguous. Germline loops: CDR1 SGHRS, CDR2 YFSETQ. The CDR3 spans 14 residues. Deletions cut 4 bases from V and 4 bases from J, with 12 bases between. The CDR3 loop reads CASSLGWGYNEQFF. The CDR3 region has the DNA TGCGCCAGCAGCCTGGGGTGGGGATACAATGAGCAGTTCTTC.

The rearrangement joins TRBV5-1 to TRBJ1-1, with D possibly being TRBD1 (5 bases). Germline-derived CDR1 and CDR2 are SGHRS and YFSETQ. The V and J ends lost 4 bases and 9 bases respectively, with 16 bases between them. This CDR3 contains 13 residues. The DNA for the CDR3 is TGCGCCAGCAGCCCCGGCGATGGGGGAAAAGCTTTCTTT. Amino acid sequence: CASSPGDGGKAFF.

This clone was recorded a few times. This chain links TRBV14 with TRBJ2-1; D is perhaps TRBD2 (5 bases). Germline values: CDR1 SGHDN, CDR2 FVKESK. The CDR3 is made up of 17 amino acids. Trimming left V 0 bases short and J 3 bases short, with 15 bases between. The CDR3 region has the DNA TGTGCCAGCAGCCAAGAGACGGGATTCGGGCTCTACAATGAGCAGTTCTTC. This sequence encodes CASSQETGFGLYNEQFF.

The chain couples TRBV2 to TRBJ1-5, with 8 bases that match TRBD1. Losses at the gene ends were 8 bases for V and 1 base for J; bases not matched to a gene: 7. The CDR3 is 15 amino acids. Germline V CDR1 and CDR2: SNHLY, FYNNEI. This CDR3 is CASRPSGGSNQPQHF. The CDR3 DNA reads TGTGCCAGCCGACCTTCAGGGGGCAGCAATCAGCCCCAGCATTTT.

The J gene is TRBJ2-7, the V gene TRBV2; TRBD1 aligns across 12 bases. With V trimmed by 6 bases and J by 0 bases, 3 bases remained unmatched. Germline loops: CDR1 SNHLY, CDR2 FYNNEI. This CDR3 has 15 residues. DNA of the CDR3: TGTGCCAGCAGGAGGGACAGGGGGCCCTCCTACGAGCAGTACTTC. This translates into CASRRDRGPSYEQYF.

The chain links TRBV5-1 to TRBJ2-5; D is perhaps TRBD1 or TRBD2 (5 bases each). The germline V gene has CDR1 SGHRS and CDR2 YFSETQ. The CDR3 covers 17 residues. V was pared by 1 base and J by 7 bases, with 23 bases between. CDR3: CASSLTGTDSVEGTQYF. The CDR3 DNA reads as TGCGCCAGCAGCTTGACTGGGACCGATAGTGTTGAGGGGACCCAGTACTTC.

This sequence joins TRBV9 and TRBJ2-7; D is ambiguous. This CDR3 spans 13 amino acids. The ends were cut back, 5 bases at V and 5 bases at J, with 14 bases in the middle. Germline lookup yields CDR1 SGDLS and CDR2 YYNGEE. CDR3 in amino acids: CASSGDNGHEQYF. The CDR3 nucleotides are TGTGCCAGCAGTGGGGATAACGGACACGAGCAGTACTTC.

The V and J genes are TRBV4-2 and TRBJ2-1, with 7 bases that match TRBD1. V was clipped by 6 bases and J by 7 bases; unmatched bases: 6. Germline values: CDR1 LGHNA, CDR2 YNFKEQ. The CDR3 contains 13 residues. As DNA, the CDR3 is TGTGCCAGCAGACCGACAGGGTCAAATGAGCAGTTCTTC. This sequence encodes CASRPTGSNEQFF.

CDR3 bases: TGTGCCAGCAGCTGGACAGACGGGGCCTCTGGAAACACCATATATTTT. Protein sequence: CASSWTDGASGNTIYF. The V gene is TRBV11-2, the J gene TRBJ1-3; TRBD1 is a possible D gene (6 bases). The germline V gene encodes CDR1 SGHAT and CDR2 FQNNGV. This CDR3 region has 16 residues. The V end was cut by 4 bases, the J end by 0 bases, with 13 bases between.

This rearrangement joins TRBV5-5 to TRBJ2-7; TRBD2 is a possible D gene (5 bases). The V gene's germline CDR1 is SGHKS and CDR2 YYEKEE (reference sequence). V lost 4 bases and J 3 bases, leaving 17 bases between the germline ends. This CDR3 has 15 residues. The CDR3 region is CASSREQRHYYEQYF. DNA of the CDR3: TGTGCCAGCAGCCGGGAACAGCGGCACTACTACGAGCAGTACTTC.